This T cell receptor beta chain stems from a study of shared clonotypes between healthy human individuals. Study-level points and caveats: Rarefaction demonstrated incomplete sorted-subset sequencing despite large depth.

Samples underwent the assay at deep level. Clones were sequenced by immunoSEQ multiplex PCR, and TCRdb holds only the in-frame ones, with some missing. The sample lists about 1.4 million clones; around 97% were seen once. This CDR3 region has 15 residues. Germline lookup yields CDR1 MDHEN and CDR2 SYDVKM. V shed 5 bases, J shed 3 bases, and the junction held 7 bases outside the gene matches. A note on this clone: Its antigen is as yet unknown.

The chain uses TRBV28 and TRBJ2-3; 8 nucleotides match TRBD1. The receptor was isolated from a man aged 25-40 years in good health. The sequencing sample was made of naive CD4+ T cells sorted from blood. The subset was: CD45RA+ positively selected. CDR3 sequence reads: CASSVRGQGTDTQYF. The DNA of the CDR3 is TGTGCCAGCAGTGTCAGGGGGCAGGGGACAGATACGCAGTATTTT.